This TCR beta chain was profiled in a study of tumor-infiltrating lymphocytes in primary liver carcinoma. Of note for this clonotype: A much larger clone lies one base from this, so it may be a read error.

Production of TCR beta cDNA used approximately 480 ng total RNA together with a constant-region primer. Three nested multiplex PCR rounds, a slightly modified ARM-PCR, produced the libraries for TCR beta. MiXCR was run by TCRdb on the multiplex PCR reads, yielding one entry per CDR3 protein. The table includes about 120,000 distinct CDR3 sequences, around 60% detected once. For each extraction, RNA and DNA were obtained together from around 20-30 mg of unsorted bulk tissue. Sequencing used liver tumor tissue from sampling region 1. Subset specified: tumor region T1, superior pole. The clonotype was recovered from a woman aged 60-75 years with primary liver carcinoma and hepatitis B virus infection.

The CDR3 DNA follows: TGCGCCAACAGCTTAAAGAGAGGTCAGCGGAACACTGAAGCTTTCTTT. Translated, it gives CANSLKRGQRNTEAFF. V and J are TRBV4-1 and TRBJ1-1; D gene unclear. In germline, CDR1 is MGHRA, CDR2 YSYEKL. There are 16 residues in the CDR3.